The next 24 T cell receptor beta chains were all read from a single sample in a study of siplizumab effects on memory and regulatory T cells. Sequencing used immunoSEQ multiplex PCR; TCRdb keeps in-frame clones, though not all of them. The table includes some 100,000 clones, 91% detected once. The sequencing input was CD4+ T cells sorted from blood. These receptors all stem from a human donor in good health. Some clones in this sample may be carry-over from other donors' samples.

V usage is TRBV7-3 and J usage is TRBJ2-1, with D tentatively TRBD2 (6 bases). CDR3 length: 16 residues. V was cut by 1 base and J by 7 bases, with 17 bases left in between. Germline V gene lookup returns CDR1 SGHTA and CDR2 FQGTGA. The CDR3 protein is CASSLRSLAPRNEQFF. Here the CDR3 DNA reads TGTGCCAGCAGCTTAAGGTCACTAGCTCCTCGGAATGAGCAGTTCTTC.

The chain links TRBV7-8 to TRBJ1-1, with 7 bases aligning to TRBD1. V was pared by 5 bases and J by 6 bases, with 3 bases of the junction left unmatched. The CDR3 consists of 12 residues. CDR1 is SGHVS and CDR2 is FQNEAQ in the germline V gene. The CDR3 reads CASSADRAEAFF. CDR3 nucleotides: TGTGCCAGCAGCGCCGACAGGGCTGAAGCTTTCTTT.

CDR3 in DNA: TGTGCCAGCAGCCGGACTAGCGGGAGAACCTCTGGGGCCAACGTCCTGACTTTC. Its protein product is CASSRTSGRTSGANVLTF. The chain employs TRBV13 and TRBJ2-6, with TRBD2 matching 13 bases. Germline loops: CDR1 PRHDT, CDR2 FYEKMQ (reference sequence). Losses at the gene ends were 5 bases for V and 0 bases for J; bases not matched to a gene: 4. CDR3 length equals 18 residues. Together with reference TRBV13 and TRBJ2-6, the CDR3 gives the full variable domain: AAGVIQSPRHLIKEKRETATLKCYPIPRHDTVYWYQQGPGQDPQFLISFYEKMQSDKGSIPDRFSAQQFSDYHSELNMSSLELGDSALYFCASSRTSGRTSGANVLTFGAGSRLTVL.

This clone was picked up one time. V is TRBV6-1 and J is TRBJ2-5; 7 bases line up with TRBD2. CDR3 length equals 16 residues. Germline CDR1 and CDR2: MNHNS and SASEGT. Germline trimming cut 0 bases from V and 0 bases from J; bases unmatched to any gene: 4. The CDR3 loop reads CASSEALALYQETQYF. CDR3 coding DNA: TGTGCCAGCAGTGAAGCACTAGCGCTTTACCAAGAGACCCAGTACTTC.

The CDR3 here is CASSFSPGRSGMDTQYF. The CDR3 DNA reads as TGTGCCAGCAGCTTCTCCCCTGGGCGTAGCGGGATGGATACGCAGTATTTT. This chain connects TRBV5-4 to TRBJ2-3; TRBD2 aligns across 8 bases. Germline CDR1 reads SGHNT; CDR2 reads YYREEE (reference sequence). The CDR3 contains 17 residues. With 2 bases clipped from V and 6 bases from J, the junction kept 14 bases outside the gene matches.

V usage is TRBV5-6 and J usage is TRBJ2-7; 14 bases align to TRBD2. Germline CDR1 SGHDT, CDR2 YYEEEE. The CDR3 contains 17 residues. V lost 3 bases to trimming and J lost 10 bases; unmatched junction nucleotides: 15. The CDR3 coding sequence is TGTGCCAGCAGCTCACTCGGCGGGGGACTAGCGGGAGTTTACCAGTACTTC. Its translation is CASSSLGGGLAGVYQYF.

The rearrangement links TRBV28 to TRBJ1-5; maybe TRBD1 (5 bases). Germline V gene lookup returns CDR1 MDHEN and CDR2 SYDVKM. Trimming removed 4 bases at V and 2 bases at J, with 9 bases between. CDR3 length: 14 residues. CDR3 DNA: TGTGCCAGCAGTTCAGGGTACGGCAATCAGCCCCAGCATTTT. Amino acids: CASSSGYGNQPQHF.

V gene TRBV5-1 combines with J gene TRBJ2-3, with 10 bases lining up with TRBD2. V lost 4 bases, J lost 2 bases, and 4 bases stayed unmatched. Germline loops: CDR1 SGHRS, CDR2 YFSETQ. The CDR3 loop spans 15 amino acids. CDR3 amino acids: CASSHSGRNTDTQYF. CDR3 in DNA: TGCGCCAGCAGCCATAGCGGGAGGAACACAGATACGCAGTATTTT.

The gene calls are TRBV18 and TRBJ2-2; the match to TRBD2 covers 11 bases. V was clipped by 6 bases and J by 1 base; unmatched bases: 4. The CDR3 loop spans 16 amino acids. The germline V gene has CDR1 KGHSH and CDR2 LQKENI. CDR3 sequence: CASSPGTSGNTGELFF. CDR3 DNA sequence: TGTGCCAGCTCGCCTGGGACTAGCGGGAACACCGGGGAGCTGTTTTTT. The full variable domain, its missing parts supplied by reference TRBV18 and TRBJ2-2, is NAGVMQNPRHLVRRRGQEARLRCSPMKGHSHVYWYRQLPEEGLKFMVYLQKENIIDESGMPKERFSAEFPKEGPSILRIQQVVRGDSAAYFCASSPGTSGNTGELFFGEGSRLTVL.

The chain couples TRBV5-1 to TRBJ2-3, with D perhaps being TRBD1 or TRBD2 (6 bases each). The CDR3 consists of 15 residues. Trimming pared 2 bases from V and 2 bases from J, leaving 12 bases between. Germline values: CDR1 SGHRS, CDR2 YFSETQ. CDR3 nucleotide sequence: TGCGCCAGCAGCTTAGGGGGGCTAATCACAGATACGCAGTATTTT. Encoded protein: CASSLGGLITDTQYF.

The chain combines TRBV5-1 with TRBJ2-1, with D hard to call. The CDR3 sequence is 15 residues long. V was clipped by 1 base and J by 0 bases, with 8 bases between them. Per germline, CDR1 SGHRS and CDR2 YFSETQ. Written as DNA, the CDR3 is TGCGCCAGCAGCTTGTCAGCGAGCTCCTACAATGAGCAGTTCTTC. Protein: CASSLSASSYNEQFF.

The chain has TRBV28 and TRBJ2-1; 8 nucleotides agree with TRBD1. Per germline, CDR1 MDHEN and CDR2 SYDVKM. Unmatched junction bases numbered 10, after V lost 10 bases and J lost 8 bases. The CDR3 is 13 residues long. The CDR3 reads CATVAGGLDEQFF. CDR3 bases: TGTGCCACGGTGGCAGGGGGCTTGGATGAGCAGTTCTTC.

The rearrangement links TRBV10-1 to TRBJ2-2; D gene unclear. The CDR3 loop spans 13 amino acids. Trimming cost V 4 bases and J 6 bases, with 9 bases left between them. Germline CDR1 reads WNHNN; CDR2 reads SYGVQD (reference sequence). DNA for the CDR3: TGCGCCAGCAGTGCTGCTTGGGCCGGGGAGCTGTTTTTT. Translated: CASSAAWAGELFF.

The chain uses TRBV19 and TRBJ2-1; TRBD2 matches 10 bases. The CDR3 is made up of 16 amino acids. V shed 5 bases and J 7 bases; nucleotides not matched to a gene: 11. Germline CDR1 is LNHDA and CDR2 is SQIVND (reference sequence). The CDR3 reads CASSGGPSGRSNEQFF. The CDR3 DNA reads TGTGCCAGTAGTGGGGGGCCTAGCGGGAGATCGAATGAGCAGTTCTTC. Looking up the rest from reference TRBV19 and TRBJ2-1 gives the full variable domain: DGGITQSPKYLFRKEGQNVTLSCEQNLNHDAMYWYRQDPGQGLRLIYYSQIVNDFQKGDIAEGYSVSREKKESFPLTVTSAQKNPTAFYLCASSGGPSGRSNEQFFGPGTRLTVL.

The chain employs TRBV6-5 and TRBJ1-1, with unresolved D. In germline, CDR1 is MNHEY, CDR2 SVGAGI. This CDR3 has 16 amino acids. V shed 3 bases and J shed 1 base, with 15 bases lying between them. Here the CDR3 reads CASSYSSRPGNTEAFF. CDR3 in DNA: TGTGCCAGCAGTTATTCTTCTCGGCCAGGGAACACTGAAGCTTTCTTT.

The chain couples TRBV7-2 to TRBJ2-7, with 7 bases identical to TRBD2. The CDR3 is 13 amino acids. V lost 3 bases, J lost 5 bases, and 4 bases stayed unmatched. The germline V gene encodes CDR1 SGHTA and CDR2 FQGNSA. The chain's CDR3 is CASSFRGVNEQYF. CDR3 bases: TGTGCCAGCAGCTTCCGGGGGGTAAACGAGCAGTACTTC. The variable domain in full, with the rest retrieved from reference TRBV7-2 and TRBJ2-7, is GAGVSQSPSNKVTEKGKDVELRCDPISGHTALYWYRQSLGQGLEFLIYFQGNSAPDKSGLPSDRFSAERTGGSVSTLTIQRTQQEDSAVYLCASSFRGVNEQYFGPGTRLTVT.

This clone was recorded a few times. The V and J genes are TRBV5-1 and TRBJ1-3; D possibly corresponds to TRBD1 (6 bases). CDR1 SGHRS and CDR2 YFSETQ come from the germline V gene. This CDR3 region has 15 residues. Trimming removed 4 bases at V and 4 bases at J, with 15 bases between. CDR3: CASSEKTGPGNTIYF. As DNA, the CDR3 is TGCGCCAGCAGCGAAAAAACAGGGCCGGGAAACACCATATATTTT.

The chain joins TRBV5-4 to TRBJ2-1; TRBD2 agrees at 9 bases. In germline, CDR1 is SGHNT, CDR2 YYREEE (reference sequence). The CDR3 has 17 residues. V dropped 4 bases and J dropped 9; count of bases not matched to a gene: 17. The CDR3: CASSLRTGTSFPREQFF. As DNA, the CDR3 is TGTGCCAGCAGCCTCCGGACCGGGACTAGCTTCCCACGTGAGCAGTTCTTC.

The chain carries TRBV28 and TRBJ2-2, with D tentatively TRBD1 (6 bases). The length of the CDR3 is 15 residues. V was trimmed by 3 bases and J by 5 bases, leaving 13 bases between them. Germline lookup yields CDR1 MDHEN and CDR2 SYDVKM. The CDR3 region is CASSFTRQVTGELFF. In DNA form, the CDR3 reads TGTGCCAGCAGTTTTACTAGACAGGTTACCGGGGAGCTGTTTTTT.

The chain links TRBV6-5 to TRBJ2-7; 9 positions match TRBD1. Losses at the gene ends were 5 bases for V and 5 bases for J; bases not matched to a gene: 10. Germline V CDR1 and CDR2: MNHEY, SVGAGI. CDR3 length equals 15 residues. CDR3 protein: CASSVTGTGIDEQYF. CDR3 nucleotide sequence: TGTGCCAGCAGTGTCACCGGGACAGGGATTGACGAGCAGTACTTC.

The CDR3 DNA is TGTGCCAGCAAACAGGGTCAAAACTATGGCTACACCTTC. Translation: CASKQGQNYGYTF. This chain links TRBV2 with TRBJ1-2; D might be TRBD1 (6 bases). Trimming pared 7 bases from V and 2 bases from J, leaving 11 bases between. Germline assignment: CDR1 SNHLY and CDR2 FYNNEI. CDR3 length equals 13 residues.

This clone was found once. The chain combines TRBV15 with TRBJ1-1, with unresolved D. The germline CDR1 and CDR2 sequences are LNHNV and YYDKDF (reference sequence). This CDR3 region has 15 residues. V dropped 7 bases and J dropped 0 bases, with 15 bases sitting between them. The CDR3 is CATTNTLTLNTEAFF. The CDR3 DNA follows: TGTGCCACCACCAACACTTTAACTCTGAACACTGAAGCTTTCTTT.

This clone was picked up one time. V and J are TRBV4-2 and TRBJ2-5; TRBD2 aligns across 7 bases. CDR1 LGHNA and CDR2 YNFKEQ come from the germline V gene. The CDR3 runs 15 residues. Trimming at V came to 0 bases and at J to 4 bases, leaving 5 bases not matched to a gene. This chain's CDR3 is CASSQELQRGETQYF. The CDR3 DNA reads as TGTGCCAGCAGCCAAGAGTTACAGCGGGGAGAGACCCAGTACTTC.

The CDR3 bases are TGTGCCAGCAGTTCCACAGGCGGCTACAATGAGCAGTTCTTC. Residues: CASSSTGGYNEQFF. V gene TRBV28 combines with J gene TRBJ2-1; weak D call: TRBD1 (5 bases). Per germline, CDR1 MDHEN and CDR2 SYDVKM. This CDR3 has 14 residues. Deletions cut 4 bases from V and 3 bases from J, with 10 bases between. Full variable domain (rest looked up from reference TRBV28 and TRBJ2-1): DVKVTQSSRYLVKRTGEKVFLECVQDMDHENMFWYRQDPGLGLRLIYFSYDVKMKEKGDIPEGYSVSREKKERFSLILESASTNQTSMYLCASSSTGGYNEQFFGPGTRLTVL.